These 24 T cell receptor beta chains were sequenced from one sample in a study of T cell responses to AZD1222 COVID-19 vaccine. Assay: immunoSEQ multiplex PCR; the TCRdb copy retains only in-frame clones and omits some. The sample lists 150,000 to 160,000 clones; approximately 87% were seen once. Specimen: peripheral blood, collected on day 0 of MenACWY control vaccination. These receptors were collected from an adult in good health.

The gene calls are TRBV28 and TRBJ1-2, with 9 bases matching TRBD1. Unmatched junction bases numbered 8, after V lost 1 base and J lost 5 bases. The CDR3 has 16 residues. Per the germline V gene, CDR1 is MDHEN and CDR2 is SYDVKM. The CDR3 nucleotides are TGTGCCAGCAGTTTATTGGGACAGGGAGATCGATATGGCTACACCTTC. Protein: CASSLLGQGDRYGYTF.

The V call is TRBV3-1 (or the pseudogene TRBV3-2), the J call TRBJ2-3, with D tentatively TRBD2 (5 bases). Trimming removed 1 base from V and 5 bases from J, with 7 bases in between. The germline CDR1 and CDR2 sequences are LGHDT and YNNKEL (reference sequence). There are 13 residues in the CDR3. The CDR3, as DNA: TGTGCCAGCAGCCAAGCTGAGGGAGATACGCAGTATTTT. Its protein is CASSQAEGDTQYF.

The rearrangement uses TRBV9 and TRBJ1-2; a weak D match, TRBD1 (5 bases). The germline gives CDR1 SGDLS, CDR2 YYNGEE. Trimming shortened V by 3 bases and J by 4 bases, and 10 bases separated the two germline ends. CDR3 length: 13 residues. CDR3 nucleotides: TGTGCCAGCAGCGAGGACATGGCCTATGGCTACACCTTC. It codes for CASSEDMAYGYTF.

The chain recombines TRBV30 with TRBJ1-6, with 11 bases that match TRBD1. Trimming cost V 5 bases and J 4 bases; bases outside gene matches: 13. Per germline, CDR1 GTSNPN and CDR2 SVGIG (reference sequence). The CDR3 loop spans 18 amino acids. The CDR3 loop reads CAWETRTGGGLYNSPLHF. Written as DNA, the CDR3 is TGTGCCTGGGAAACCCGGACAGGGGGCGGCTTGTATAATTCACCCCTCCACTTT.

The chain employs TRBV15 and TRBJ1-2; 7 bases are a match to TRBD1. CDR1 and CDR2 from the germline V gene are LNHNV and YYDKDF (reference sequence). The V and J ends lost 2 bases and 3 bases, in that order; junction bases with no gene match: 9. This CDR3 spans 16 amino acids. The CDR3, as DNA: TGTGCCACCAGCAGAAAGTCAGGGGGTGTGGACTATGGCTACACCTTC. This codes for CATSRKSGGVDYGYTF.

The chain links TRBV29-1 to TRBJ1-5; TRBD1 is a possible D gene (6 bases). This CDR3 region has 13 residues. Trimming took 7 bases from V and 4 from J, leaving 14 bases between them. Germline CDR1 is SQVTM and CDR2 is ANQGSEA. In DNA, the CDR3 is TGCAGCGCTCAGGAACAGGGTAATCAGCCCCAGCATTTT. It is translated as CSAQEQGNQPQHF.

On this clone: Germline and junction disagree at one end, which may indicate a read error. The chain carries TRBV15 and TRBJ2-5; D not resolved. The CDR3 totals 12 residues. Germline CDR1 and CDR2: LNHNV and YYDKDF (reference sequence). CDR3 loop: CATSRAKEAQYF. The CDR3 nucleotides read TGTGCCACCAGCAGAGCCAAAGAGGCCCAGTACTTC.

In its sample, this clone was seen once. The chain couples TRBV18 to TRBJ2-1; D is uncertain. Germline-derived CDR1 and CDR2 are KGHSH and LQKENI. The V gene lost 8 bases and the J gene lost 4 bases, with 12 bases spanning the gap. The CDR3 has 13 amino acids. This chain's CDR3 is CASHLSNYNEQFF. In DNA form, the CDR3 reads TGTGCCAGCCATCTTTCGAATTACAATGAGCAGTTCTTC.

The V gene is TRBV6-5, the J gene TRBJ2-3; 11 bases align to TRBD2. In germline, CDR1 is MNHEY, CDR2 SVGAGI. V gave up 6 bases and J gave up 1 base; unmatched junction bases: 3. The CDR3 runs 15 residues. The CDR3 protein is CASRSGLAGTDTQYF. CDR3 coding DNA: TGTGCCAGCAGATCGGGACTAGCGGGCACAGATACGCAGTATTTT.

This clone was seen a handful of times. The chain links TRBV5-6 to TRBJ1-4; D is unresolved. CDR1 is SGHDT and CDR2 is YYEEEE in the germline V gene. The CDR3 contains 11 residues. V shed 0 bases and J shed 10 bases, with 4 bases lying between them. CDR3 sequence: CASSLGGKLFF. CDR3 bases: TGTGCCAGCAGCTTGGGAGGAAAACTGTTTTTT.

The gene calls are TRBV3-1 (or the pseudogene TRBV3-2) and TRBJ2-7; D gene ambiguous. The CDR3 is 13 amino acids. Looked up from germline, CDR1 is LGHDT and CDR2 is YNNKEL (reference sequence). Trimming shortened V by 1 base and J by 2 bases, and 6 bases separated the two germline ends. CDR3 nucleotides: TGTGCCAGCAGCCAAGCAAGACCCTACGAGCAGTACTTC. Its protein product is CASSQARPYEQYF.

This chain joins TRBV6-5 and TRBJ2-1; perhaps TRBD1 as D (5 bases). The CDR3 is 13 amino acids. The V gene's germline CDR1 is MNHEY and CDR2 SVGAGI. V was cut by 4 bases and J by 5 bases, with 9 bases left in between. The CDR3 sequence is CASSFTQDNEQFF. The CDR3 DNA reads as TGTGCCAGCAGTTTTACACAGGACAATGAGCAGTTCTTC.

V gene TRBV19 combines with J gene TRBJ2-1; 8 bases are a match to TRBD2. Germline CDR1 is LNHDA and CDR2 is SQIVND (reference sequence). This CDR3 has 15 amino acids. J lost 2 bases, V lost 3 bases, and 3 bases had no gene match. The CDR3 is CASSMERETYNEQFF. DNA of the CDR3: TGTGCCAGTAGTATGGAGCGGGAGACCTACAATGAGCAGTTCTTC.

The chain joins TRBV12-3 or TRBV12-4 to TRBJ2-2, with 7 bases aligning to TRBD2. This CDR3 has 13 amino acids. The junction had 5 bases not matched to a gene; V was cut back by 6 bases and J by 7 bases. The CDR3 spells CASRRTSFGELFF. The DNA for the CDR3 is TGTGCCAGCAGGCGGACTAGTTTCGGGGAGCTGTTTTTT.

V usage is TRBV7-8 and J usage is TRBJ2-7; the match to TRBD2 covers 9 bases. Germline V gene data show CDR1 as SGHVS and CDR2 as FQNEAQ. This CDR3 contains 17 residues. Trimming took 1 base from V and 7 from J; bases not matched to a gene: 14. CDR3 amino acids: CASSLVSGGRVDGEQYF. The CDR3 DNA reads TGTGCCAGCAGCTTAGTATCCGGCGGGAGGGTAGATGGAGAGCAGTACTTC.

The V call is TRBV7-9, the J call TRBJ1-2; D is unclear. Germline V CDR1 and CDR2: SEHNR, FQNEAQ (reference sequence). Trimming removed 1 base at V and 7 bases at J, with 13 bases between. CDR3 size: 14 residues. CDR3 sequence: CASSLDGSVGGYTF. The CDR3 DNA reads TGTGCCAGCAGCTTAGATGGCAGCGTCGGTGGCTACACCTTC. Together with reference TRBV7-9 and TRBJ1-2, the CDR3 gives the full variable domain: DTGVSQNPRHKITKRGQNVTFRCDPISEHNRLYWYRQTLGQGPEFLTYFQNEAQLEKSRLLSDRFSAERPKGSFSTLEIQRTEQGDSAMYLCASSLDGSVGGYTFGSGTRLTVV.

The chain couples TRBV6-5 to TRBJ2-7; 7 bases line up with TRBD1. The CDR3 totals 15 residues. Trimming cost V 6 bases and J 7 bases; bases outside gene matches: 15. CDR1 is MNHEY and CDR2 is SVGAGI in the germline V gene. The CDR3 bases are TGTGCCAGCAGGGCCGGGACAGAGGGGATAGTGGAGCAGTACTTC. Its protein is CASRAGTEGIVEQYF.

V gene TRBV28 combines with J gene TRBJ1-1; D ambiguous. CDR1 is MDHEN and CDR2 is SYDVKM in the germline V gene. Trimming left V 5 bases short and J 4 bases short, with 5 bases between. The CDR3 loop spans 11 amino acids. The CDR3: CASSDRTEAFF. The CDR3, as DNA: TGTGCCAGCAGTGACCGCACTGAAGCTTTCTTT. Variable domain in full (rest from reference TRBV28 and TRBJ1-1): DVKVTQSSRYLVKRTGEKVFLECVQDMDHENMFWYRQDPGLGLRLIYFSYDVKMKEKGDIPEGYSVSREKKERFSLILESASTNQTSMYLCASSDRTEAFFGQGTRLTVV.

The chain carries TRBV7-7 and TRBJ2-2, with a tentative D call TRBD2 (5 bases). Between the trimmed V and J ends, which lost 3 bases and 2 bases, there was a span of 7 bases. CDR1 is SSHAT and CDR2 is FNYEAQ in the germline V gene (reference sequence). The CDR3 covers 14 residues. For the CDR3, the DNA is TGTGCCAGCAGCTTGAGGGAAAACACCGGGGAGCTGTTTTTT. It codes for CASSLRENTGELFF.

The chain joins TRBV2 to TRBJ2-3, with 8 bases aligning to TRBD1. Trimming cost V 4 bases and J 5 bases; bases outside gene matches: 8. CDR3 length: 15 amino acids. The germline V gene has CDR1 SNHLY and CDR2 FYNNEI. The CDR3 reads CASSGSQGAGDTQYF. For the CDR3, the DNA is TGTGCCAGCAGTGGCAGTCAGGGGGCAGGAGATACGCAGTATTTT.

The CDR3: CASSEPWTAQRPKTQYF. The CDR3 nucleotides read TGTGCCAGCAGTGAACCGTGGACAGCACAGCGGCCCAAGACCCAGTACTTC. J is TRBJ2-5 and V is TRBV6-1; weak D call: TRBD1 (6 bases). V lost 2 bases and J lost 6, with 22 bases in between. Germline assignment: CDR1 MNHNS and CDR2 SASEGT. CDR3 size: 17 residues.

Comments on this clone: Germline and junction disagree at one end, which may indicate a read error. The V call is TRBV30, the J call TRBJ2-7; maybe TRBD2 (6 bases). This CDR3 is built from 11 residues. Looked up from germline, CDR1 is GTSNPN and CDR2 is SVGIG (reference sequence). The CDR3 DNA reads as TGCGCAGGTAGCGGCTCCTACGAGCAGTACTTC. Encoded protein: CAGSGSYEQYF. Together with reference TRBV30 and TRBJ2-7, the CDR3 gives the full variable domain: SQTIHQWPATLVQPVGSPLSLECTVEGTSNPNLYWYRQAAGRGLQLLFYSVGIGQISSEVPQNLSASRPQDRQFILSSKKLLLSDSGFYLCAGSGSYEQYFGPGTRLTVT.

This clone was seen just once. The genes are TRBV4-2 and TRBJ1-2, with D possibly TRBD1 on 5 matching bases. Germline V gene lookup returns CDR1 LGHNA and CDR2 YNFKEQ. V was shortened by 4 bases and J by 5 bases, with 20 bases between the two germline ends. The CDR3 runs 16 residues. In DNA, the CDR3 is TGTGCCAGCAGCCTCGGACAAACCAAAGATGAATATGGCTACACCTTC. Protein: CASSLGQTKDEYGYTF.

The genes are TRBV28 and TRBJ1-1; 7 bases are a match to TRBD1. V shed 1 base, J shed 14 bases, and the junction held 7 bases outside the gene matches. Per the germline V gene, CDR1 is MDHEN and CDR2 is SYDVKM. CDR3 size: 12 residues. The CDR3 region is CASSLLSGGCFF. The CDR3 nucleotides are TGTGCCAGCAGTTTATTATCAGGGGGTTGCTTCTTT.